The clone carrying this T cell receptor (beta chain) was seen ten or more times. Its antigen remains unidentified. Researchers took RNA transcripts and amplified TCR beta CDR3 regions from them. HTBI-primed first-round RT-PCR preceded second-round multiplex PCR. Each CDR3 protein gets one entry after TCRdb re-called the multiplex PCR reads with MiXCR. The table lists 350,000 to 450,000 distinct CDR3 sequences, under 25% of them singletons. This record belongs to a study of Graves' ophthalmopathy and Graves' hyperthyroidism. Overall study results and limits: A majority of expanded thyroid clonotypes exceeding 0.001 frequency were likewise present in blood. Predictions made by the model for ophthalmopathy progression reached roughly 64% sensitivity and roughly 75% specificity. A 13-signature model separated ophthalmopathy from stable hyperthyroidism, reaching 85% to 90% sensitivity and roughly 84% specificity cross-validated.

The length of the CDR3 is 14 residues. V was pared by 8 bases and J by 6 bases, with 16 bases between. Sample: peripheral blood. The J gene is TRBJ2-2, the V gene TRBV12-3 or TRBV12-4; the D gene is possibly TRBD2 (6 bases). This TCR came from a woman aged 18 to 35 with stable Graves' hyperthyroidism. CDR3 nucleotides: TGTGCCAGCCTCGTGCAGGAGGGATCCGGGGAGCTGTTTTTT. Translating it yields CASLVQEGSGELFF.